These 24 T cell receptor beta chains were sequenced from one sample in a study of technical replicates of blood from a few donors. Sequencing was performed with immunoSEQ multiplex PCR; in TCRdb, only in-frame clones are kept and a portion is missing. The table lists under 70,000 clones, around 91% of them singletons. Sequencing was done on a sample of T cells isolated from PBMCs. The origin of the receptors is a human donor in good health.

The gene calls are TRBV5-1 and TRBJ2-1, with TRBD2 matching over 10 bases. With 5 bases clipped from V and 5 bases from J, the junction kept 4 bases outside the gene matches. The CDR3 consists of 14 residues. Germline V gives CDR1 SGHRS, CDR2 YFSETQ. DNA of the CDR3: TGCGCCAGCAGAACTAGCGGGGAACACAATGAGCAGTTCTTC. Translated: CASRTSGEHNEQFF.

The V gene is TRBV9, the J gene TRBJ2-7, with 7 bases lining up with TRBD2. With V trimmed by 8 bases and J by 3 bases, 8 bases remained unmatched. Germline assignment: CDR1 SGDLS and CDR2 YYNGEE. The CDR3 consists of 13 residues. DNA of the CDR3: TGTGCCAGTGGGGGGGAGGGGAACTACGAGCAGTACTTC. As protein: CASGGEGNYEQYF.

This clone occurred a few times. This rearrangement joins TRBV4-2 to TRBJ2-1; the D gene is possibly TRBD2 (5 bases). V lost 6 bases and J lost 1, with 16 bases in between. The CDR3 sequence is 16 residues long. Germline V gene data show CDR1 as LGHNA and CDR2 as YNFKEQ. The CDR3 coding sequence is TGTGCCAGCAGGGTTGACCGGAGGTGGTCCTACAATGAGCAGTTCTTC. Residues: CASRVDRRWSYNEQFF.

This clone showed up just once. The V and J genes are TRBV4-1 and TRBJ2-5; 10 bases map to TRBD2. Losses at the gene ends were 1 base for V and 5 bases for J; bases not matched to a gene: 7. Germline lookup yields CDR1 MGHRA and CDR2 YSYEKL. The CDR3 is 16 amino acids. CDR3 coding DNA: TGCGCCAGCAGCCAAGGAGGTAGCGGGAGGCGGGAGACCCAGTACTTC. Its translation: CASSQGGSGRRETQYF.

The rearrangement joins TRBV6-5 to TRBJ1-1; D is unclear. The CDR3 covers 13 residues. Germline V CDR1 and CDR2: MNHEY, SVGAGI. Trimming left V 2 bases short and J 2 bases short, with 6 bases between. The CDR3 bases are TGTGCCAGCAGTTACACGACAAACACTGAAGCTTTCTTT. Its translation: CASSYTTNTEAFF.

The chain links TRBV6-5 to TRBJ2-7; TRBD1 aligns across 11 bases. J was trimmed by 4 bases and V by 2 bases; bases with no gene match: 1. From germline, CDR1 is MNHEY and CDR2 SVGAGI. This CDR3 contains 14 residues. The CDR3 here is CASSYRDRGYEQYF. The CDR3 DNA sequence: TGTGCCAGCAGTTACCGGGACAGGGGGTACGAGCAGTACTTC.

This clone has more than one count but fewer than ten. V is TRBV6-1 and J is TRBJ1-1; D unresolved. Germline V lookup: CDR1 MNHNS, CDR2 SASEGT. V lost 6 bases, J lost 8 bases, and 7 bases lay in between. This CDR3 has 10 residues. As DNA, the CDR3 is TGTGCCAGCAGCCGGTTGGAAGCTTTCTTT. Translated, it gives CASSRLEAFF.

The chain uses TRBV4-2 and TRBJ2-7; tentative D call: TRBD2 (5 bases). From germline, CDR1 is LGHNA and CDR2 YNFKEQ. CDR3 length equals 15 residues. V dropped 1 base and J dropped 6 bases, with 16 bases sitting between them. The CDR3 protein is CASSQADGIRGEQYF. The CDR3 coding sequence is TGTGCCAGCAGCCAAGCCGACGGGATTCGCGGCGAGCAGTACTTC.

The chain couples TRBV7-9 to TRBJ1-4, with a tentative D call TRBD1 (5 bases). Germline values: CDR1 SEHNR, CDR2 FQNEAQ (reference sequence). The CDR3 has 15 amino acids. Deletions cut 3 bases from V and 0 bases from J, with 8 bases between. DNA of the CDR3: TGTGCCAGCAGCTTGACAGACTCAACTAATGAAAAACTGTTTTTT. The encoded protein is CASSLTDSTNEKLFF. The whole variable domain, remainder taken from reference TRBV7-9 and TRBJ1-4, is DTGVSQNPRHKITKRGQNVTFRCDPISEHNRLYWYRQTLGQGPEFLTYFQNEAQLEKSRLLSDRFSAERPKGSFSTLEIQRTEQGDSAMYLCASSLTDSTNEKLFFGSGTQLSVL.

The V and J genes are TRBV19 and TRBJ1-3; D gene unclear. Trimming took off 5 bases at V and 0 bases at J, with 17 bases between the two ends. CDR1 and CDR2 (germline): LNHDA, SQIVND (reference sequence). This CDR3 has 17 residues. CDR3 sequence reads: CASSPWEDFSSGNTIYF. The CDR3 nucleotides are TGTGCCAGTAGTCCTTGGGAGGATTTTAGCTCTGGAAACACCATATATTTT.

The chain employs TRBV11-3 and TRBJ2-3; 8 nucleotides align to TRBD1. Germline assignment: CDR1 SGHNT and CDR2 YENEEA. The V and J ends lost 7 bases and 4 bases, in that order; junction bases with no gene match: 7. The CDR3 runs 14 residues. The CDR3 reads CASIRGQVADTQYF. The CDR3 nucleotides are TGTGCCAGCATAAGGGGACAGGTCGCAGATACGCAGTATTTT.

This clone has only one observation. This rearrangement joins TRBV5-6 to TRBJ1-1; D gene ambiguous. CDR1 is SGHDT and CDR2 is YYEEEE in the germline V gene. V was clipped by 6 bases and J by 0 bases, with 12 bases between them. This CDR3 spans 14 amino acids. CDR3 DNA sequence: TGTGCCAGCACCCTCTTCGGGATGAACACTGAAGCTTTCTTT. This encodes CASTLFGMNTEAFF.

This chain connects TRBV28 to TRBJ2-1, with D possibly TRBD2 on 5 matching bases. Germline assignment: CDR1 MDHEN and CDR2 SYDVKM. V gave up 2 bases and J gave up 5 bases, with 13 bases separating them. The CDR3 has 15 amino acids. Written as DNA, the CDR3 is TGTGCCAGCAGTTTAGGCGGGTATATAGACAATGAGCAGTTCTTC. Protein: CASSLGGYIDNEQFF.

The chain has TRBV6-5 and TRBJ1-2; 9 bases are shared with TRBD1. The CDR3 sequence is 14 residues long. Germline V gene data show CDR1 as MNHEY and CDR2 as SVGAGI. V lost 6 bases and J lost 6; bases outside the gene matches: 8. The CDR3 reads CASSSRTGEDGYTF. The CDR3 DNA sequence: TGTGCCAGCAGCTCCCGGACAGGGGAAGATGGCTACACCTTC.

This chain joins TRBV4-3 and TRBJ1-3, with 9 bases identical to TRBD1. The germline CDR1 and CDR2 sequences are LGHNA and YSLEER. The CDR3 runs to 14 residues. Trimming cost V 4 bases and J 4 bases; bases outside gene matches: 2. DNA for the CDR3: TGCGCCAGCAGCCGAGGGACAGGGGGAAACACCATATATTTT. As protein: CASSRGTGGNTIYF.

V and J are TRBV19 and TRBJ2-7, with D perhaps matching TRBD1 (6 bases). Germline CDR1 LNHDA, CDR2 SQIVND (reference sequence). The V gene lost 3 bases and the J gene lost 6 bases, with 15 bases spanning the gap. The CDR3 sequence is 14 residues long. CDR3 residues: CASSIRSGASEQYF. The CDR3 DNA reads TGTGCCAGTAGTATTCGGTCAGGGGCGTCCGAGCAGTACTTC.

This clone has just one count. J is TRBJ2-7 and V is TRBV2; D unclear. The CDR3 sequence is 12 residues long. V was clipped by 4 bases and J by 2 bases, with 6 bases between them. Germline V gene data show CDR1 as SNHLY and CDR2 as FYNNEI. The CDR3 DNA is TGTGCCAGCAGTGGGCAGACCTACGAGCAGTACTTC. It is translated as CASSGQTYEQYF.

CDR3 sequence (DNA): TGTGCCAGCAGCCTGCAGGGGGCTGGCGAGCAGTACTTC. Translated: CASSLQGAGEQYF. The chain links TRBV11-2 to TRBJ2-7; 8 bases are shared with TRBD1. Germline-derived CDR1 and CDR2 are SGHAT and FQNNGV. The CDR3 has 13 amino acids. The J segment lost 6 bases and the V segment lost 5 bases, leaving 6 bases of the junction unmatched.

The chain is built from TRBV7-3 and TRBJ1-1; D call uncertain. V was cut by 0 bases and J by 1 base, with 6 bases left in between. CDR3 length: 14 residues. Looked up from germline, CDR1 is SGHTA and CDR2 is FQGTGA. CDR3 loop: CASSLTSGNTEAFF. CDR3 nucleotide sequence: TGTGCCAGCAGCTTAACGTCAGGGAACACTGAAGCTTTCTTT. Full variable domain (rest looked up from reference TRBV7-3 and TRBJ1-1): GAGVSQTPSNKVTEKGKYVELRCDPISGHTALYWYRQSLGQGPEFLIYFQGTGAADDSGLPNDRFFAVRPEGSVSTLKIQRTERGDSAVYLCASSLTSGNTEAFFGQGTRLTVV.

The CDR3 nucleotides are TGTGCCAGCAGCCTGTCATTAAGGGGGTCAGAGACCCAGTACTTC. This gives the protein CASSLSLRGSETQYF. The chain uses TRBV9 and TRBJ2-5, with D perhaps matching TRBD1 (6 bases). Germline V gene sequence: CDR1 SGDLS, CDR2 YYNGEE. This CDR3 region has 15 residues. The V end was cut by 4 bases, the J end by 4 bases, with 17 bases between.

This sequence joins TRBV4-1 and TRBJ1-4; D is perhaps TRBD1 (6 bases). CDR1 and CDR2 from the germline V gene are MGHRA and YSYEKL. Between the trimmed V and J ends, which lost 4 bases and 7 bases, there was a span of 13 bases. This CDR3 is built from 14 residues. Written as DNA, the CDR3 is TGCGCCAGCAGCCGGGGGCTGGACTCTGAAAAACTGTTTTTT. As protein: CASSRGLDSEKLFF.

The chain joins TRBV4-1 to TRBJ2-7; D remains ambiguous. Germline V gene data show CDR1 as MGHRA and CDR2 as YSYEKL. V lost 2 bases and J 1 base, leaving 12 bases between the germline ends. This CDR3 has 15 residues. As DNA, the CDR3 is TGCGCCAGCAGCCAAAATTACGGCAGGTCCTACGAGCAGTACTTC. Its protein product is CASSQNYGRSYEQYF.

This clone was found a few times. The chain links TRBV7-9 to TRBJ2-7; D may be TRBD1 (6 bases). The CDR3 is made up of 13 amino acids. Germline-derived CDR1 and CDR2 are SEHNR and FQNEAQ (reference sequence). The germline V and J ends were trimmed by 5 bases and 2 bases, with 10 bases remaining between them. The CDR3 loop is CASSPRGPYEQYF. In DNA form, the CDR3 reads TGTGCCAGCAGCCCCAGGGGACCCTACGAGCAGTACTTC.

The DNA for the CDR3 is TGTGCCAGCAGCGTAGGTAATAGCAATACGCAGTATTTT. Amino acid sequence: CASSVGNSNTQYF. The chain uses TRBV9 and TRBJ2-3; no clear D gene. V lost 0 bases and J 7 bases, leaving 9 bases between the germline ends. CDR1 and CDR2 from the germline V gene are SGDLS and YYNGEE. This CDR3 contains 13 residues. The whole variable domain, filled in from reference TRBV9 and TRBJ2-3, reads DSGVTQTPKHLITATGQRVTLRCSPRSGDLSVYWYQQSLDQGLQFLIQYYNGEERAKGNILERFSAQQFPDLHSELNLSSLELGDSALYFCASSVGNSNTQYFGPGTRLTVL.